Following are 25 T cell receptor beta chains from one sample sequenced in a study of blood T cell repertoires in COVID-19. Some clones are missing from TCRdb's copy, which holds only in-frame ones; the method was immunoSEQ multiplex PCR. The sample has approximately 180,000 clones, approximately 86% seen once. Sample: peripheral blood. These TCRs come from a woman older than 75 with acute or convalescent COVID-19.

The J gene is TRBJ1-5, the V gene TRBV19; 7 positions agree with TRBD1. Trimming removed 3 bases from V and 3 bases from J; junction bases left unmatched: 8. The V gene's germline CDR1 is LNHDA and CDR2 SQIVND (reference sequence). This CDR3 has 16 amino acids. For the CDR3, the DNA is TGTGCCAGTAGTATGATTCAGGGGGGAACCAATCAGCCCCAGCATTTT. Protein sequence: CASSMIQGGTNQPQHF.

This clone was seen a single time. The rearrangement links TRBV7-2 to TRBJ1-2; 9 bases line up with TRBD1. V trimming: 5 bases; J trimming: 0 bases; junction bases outside the gene matches: 4. The length of the CDR3 is 15 residues. Germline CDR1 reads SGHTA; CDR2 reads FQGNSA. The CDR3 protein is CASSQDRGTNYGYTF. CDR3 bases: TGTGCCAGCAGCCAGGACAGGGGAACTAACTATGGCTACACCTTC.

This chain connects TRBV18 to TRBJ2-7; 7 bases match TRBD2. This CDR3 is built from 15 residues. The germline V gene has CDR1 KGHSH and CDR2 LQKENI. Trimming removed 6 bases from V and 1 base from J; junction bases left unmatched: 9. The CDR3 region is CASSRGLAESYEQYF. The CDR3 coding sequence is TGTGCCAGCTCCCGAGGGCTAGCGGAGTCCTACGAGCAGTACTTC. Filled out from reference TRBV18 and TRBJ2-7, the complete variable domain reads NAGVMQNPRHLVRRRGQEARLRCSPMKGHSHVYWYRQLPEEGLKFMVYLQKENIIDESGMPKERFSAEFPKEGPSILRIQQVVRGDSAAYFCASSRGLAESYEQYFGPGTRLTVT.

This chain uses TRBV9 with TRBJ2-1, with 8 bases lining up with TRBD1. There are 16 residues in the CDR3. Trimming at V came to 0 bases and at J to 3 bases, leaving 5 bases not matched to a gene. Per the germline V gene, CDR1 is SGDLS and CDR2 is YYNGEE. The CDR3 loop is CASSVGRTGYYNEQFF. DNA of the CDR3: TGTGCCAGCAGCGTAGGGCGGACAGGGTACTACAATGAGCAGTTCTTC.

The genes are TRBV2 and TRBJ2-5, with 9 bases fitting TRBD1. The CDR3 is 15 residues long. V trimming: 5 bases; J trimming: 5 bases; junction bases outside the gene matches: 9. Germline V CDR1 and CDR2: SNHLY, FYNNEI. CDR3 DNA: TGTGCCAGCAGTCAGGACAGGGGCCCCGAGGAGACCCAGTACTTC. It is translated as CASSQDRGPEETQYF.

The sample holds one count of this clone. The J gene is TRBJ1-5, the V gene TRBV7-2; 12 bases map to TRBD1. After removal of 7 bases from V and 6 bases from J, the junction contained 10 bases not matched to a gene. This CDR3 is 16 amino acids long. CDR1 is SGHTA, CDR2 FQGNSA, per germline. In DNA, the CDR3 is TGTGCCAGCACCCAGAGCGGGACAGGGGGCAGTCAGCCCCAGCATTTT. This translates into CASTQSGTGGSQPQHF.

The V call is TRBV9, the J call TRBJ2-2, with 8 bases identical to TRBD2. The CDR3 has 17 amino acids. V dropped 4 bases and J dropped 2; count of bases not matched to a gene: 10. Germline V CDR1 and CDR2: SGDLS, YYNGEE. In nucleotides, the CDR3 is TGTGCCAGCAGCCTTGACCGAGCGGGGGCCAACACCGGGGAGCTGTTTTTT. Encoded protein: CASSLDRAGANTGELFF.

The rearrangement links TRBV7-2 to TRBJ1-1, with 7 bases that match TRBD1. Germline trimming cut 0 bases from V and 1 base from J; bases unmatched to any gene: 5. The CDR3 runs to 16 residues. Per germline, CDR1 SGHTA and CDR2 FQGNSA. The CDR3 sequence is CASSLAPQGWNTEAFF. CDR3 nucleotide sequence: TGTGCCAGCAGCTTAGCGCCACAGGGGTGGAACACTGAAGCTTTCTTT.

The V gene is TRBV18, the J gene TRBJ1-3, with D tentatively TRBD1 (5 bases). Looked up from germline, CDR1 is KGHSH and CDR2 is LQKENI. The V end was cut by 1 base, the J end by 0 bases, with 19 bases between. CDR3 size: 19 residues. The CDR3 DNA is TGTGCCAGCTCACCACGGGACCCGGGACTTGCTTCCTCTGGAAACACCATATATTTT. This translates into CASSPRDPGLASSGNTIYF.

This clone was counted between two and nine times. This chain uses TRBV5-3 with TRBJ1-3; D call uncertain. TRBV5-3 is recorded as an ORF, its role being uncertain. This CDR3 comprises 14 residues. Trimming removed 4 bases at V and 4 bases at J, with 12 bases between. CDR3 nucleotides: TGTGCCAGAAGCCGGGAGCACGGAGGAAACACCATATATTTT. This encodes CARSREHGGNTIYF.

The table lists this clone with a count of one. The J gene is TRBJ1-2, the V gene TRBV3-1 (or the pseudogene TRBV3-2); 9 nucleotides align to TRBD1. There are 14 residues in the CDR3. Losses at the gene ends were 4 bases for V and 2 bases for J; bases not matched to a gene: 2. Germline lookup yields CDR1 LGHDT and CDR2 YNNKEL (reference sequence). As DNA, the CDR3 is TGTGCCAGCAGCCGAGGACAGGGGAACTATGGCTACACCTTC. Encoded protein: CASSRGQGNYGYTF.

The V and J genes are TRBV5-4 and TRBJ2-3; D is possibly TRBD1 (6 bases). The CDR3 is 15 residues long. Germline V gene data show CDR1 as SGHNT and CDR2 as YYREEE (reference sequence). The germline V and J ends were trimmed by 0 bases and 5 bases, with 13 bases remaining between them. The CDR3 sequence is CASSLGQAGQDTQYF. The DNA of the CDR3 is TGTGCCAGCAGCTTGGGACAGGCCGGTCAAGATACGCAGTATTTT.

The chain carries TRBV5-1 and TRBJ1-2, with 10 bases identical to TRBD1. Germline loops: CDR1 SGHRS, CDR2 YFSETQ. The CDR3 has 14 amino acids. After removal of 4 bases from V and 4 bases from J, the junction contained 4 bases not matched to a gene. DNA of the CDR3: TGCGCCAGCAGCCCCGGGACAGGGGCCTATGGCTACACCTTC. It yields the protein CASSPGTGAYGYTF.

The chain employs TRBV5-5 and TRBJ2-5, with 7 bases fitting TRBD2. CDR1 and CDR2 from the germline V gene are SGHKS and YYEKEE (reference sequence). V shed 4 bases and J 4 bases; nucleotides not matched to a gene: 7. The CDR3 loop spans 14 amino acids. CDR3: CASSMSLAVETQYF. The CDR3 bases are TGTGCCAGCAGCATGTCCCTAGCGGTAGAGACCCAGTACTTC.

The CDR3 protein is CSASFRATYEQYF. The CDR3 region has the DNA TGCAGTGCTAGTTTCAGGGCCACCTACGAGCAGTACTTC. The chain has TRBV20-1 and TRBJ2-7, with a tentative D call TRBD1 (5 bases). Trimming took 3 bases from V and 2 from J, leaving 11 bases between them. This CDR3 has 13 amino acids. Germline CDR1 is DFQATT and CDR2 is SNEGSKA (reference sequence).

The V gene is TRBV29-1, the J gene TRBJ1-3, with 9 nucleotides matching TRBD1. Losses at the gene ends were 0 bases for V and 4 bases for J; bases not matched to a gene: 1. Germline-derived CDR1 and CDR2 are SQVTM and ANQGSEA. The CDR3 is 14 amino acids. The CDR3 is CSVEEGTGGNTIYF. The CDR3 DNA is TGCAGCGTTGAAGAGGGGACAGGGGGAAACACCATATATTTT.

In this sample, this clone turned up once. The V and J genes are TRBV11-2 and TRBJ2-5; 11 bases line up with TRBD2. Trimming at V came to 0 bases and at J to 4 bases, leaving 1 base not matched to a gene. The CDR3 has 15 residues. The germline gives CDR1 SGHAT, CDR2 FQNNGV. This chain's CDR3 is CASSLELAGVETQYF. In DNA form, the CDR3 reads TGTGCCAGCAGCTTAGAACTAGCGGGAGTAGAGACCCAGTACTTC.

CDR3 in DNA: TGTGCCAGCAGCGTATCGGGAGACTACAATGAGCAGTTCTTC. Translating it yields CASSVSGDYNEQFF. The chain joins TRBV9 to TRBJ2-1; D perhaps matches TRBD2 (6 bases). Germline loops: CDR1 SGDLS, CDR2 YYNGEE. Trimming pared 1 base from V and 3 bases from J, leaving 8 bases between. CDR3 length: 14 amino acids.

The chain joins TRBV10-3 to TRBJ2-7, with TRBD2 identical over 11 bases. Germline CDR1 is ENHRY and CDR2 is SYGVKD. The CDR3 has 16 residues. The J segment lost 4 bases and the V segment lost 3 bases, leaving 8 bases of the junction unmatched. The CDR3 DNA follows: TGTGCCATCAGTGACCCCTCCGGGACTAGCGGTTACGAGCAGTACTTC. This translates into CAISDPSGTSGYEQYF.

The V call is TRBV2, the J call TRBJ2-2; tentatively, D is TRBD2 (5 bases). The CDR3 covers 13 residues. The ends were cut back, 6 bases at V and 5 bases at J, with 10 bases in the middle. The germline gives CDR1 SNHLY, CDR2 FYNNEI. The DNA for the CDR3 is TGTGCCAGCAGGGCTAGCAGAACCGGGGAGCTGTTTTTT. This gives the protein CASRASRTGELFF.

The rearrangement links TRBV11-3 to TRBJ2-1; maybe TRBD1 (6 bases). This CDR3 is 14 amino acids long. CDR1 is SGHNT, CDR2 YENEEA, per germline. The V end was cut by 5 bases, the J end by 3 bases, with 11 bases between. The CDR3 is CASSGQGIYNEQFF. CDR3 bases: TGTGCCAGCAGCGGGCAGGGGATCTACAATGAGCAGTTCTTC.

The chain has TRBV4-1 and TRBJ2-1, with TRBD2 matching 8 bases. This CDR3 comprises 17 residues. Trimming cost V 0 bases and J 3 bases; bases outside gene matches: 7. Per germline, CDR1 MGHRA and CDR2 YSYEKL. CDR3 sequence (DNA): TGCGCCAGCAGCCAAGAAAGGCCGGGACTAGGCTACAATGAGCAGTTCTTC. It yields the protein CASSQERPGLGYNEQFF.

The J gene is TRBJ2-2, the V gene TRBV3-1 (or the pseudogene TRBV3-2), with D unclear. CDR3 length: 12 residues. Trimming pared 4 bases from V and 7 bases from J, leaving 7 bases between. CDR1 is LGHDT, CDR2 YNNKEL, per germline (reference sequence). The CDR3 region is CASSPSYGELFF. The DNA for the CDR3 is TGTGCCAGCAGCCCTTCCTACGGGGAGCTGTTTTTT.

The chain couples TRBV5-1 to TRBJ2-5; D perhaps matches TRBD1 (5 bases). V lost 4 bases to trimming and J lost 4 bases, with 20 bases between them. The germline V gene encodes CDR1 SGHRS and CDR2 YFSETQ. This CDR3 region has 16 residues. As DNA, the CDR3 is TGCGCCAGCAGCCCTATCCCCAAGGGGCTCGGAGAGACCCAGTACTTC. This sequence encodes CASSPIPKGLGETQYF.

The V gene is TRBV7-2, the J gene TRBJ1-2; possibly TRBD1 for D (5 bases). Germline-derived CDR1 and CDR2 are SGHTA and FQGNSA. The CDR3 is 14 residues long. Trimming removed 0 bases from V and 8 bases from J, with 13 bases in between. For the CDR3, the DNA is TGTGCCAGCAGCTTAGCGAGGGGAGGGAGGGGCTACACCTTC. Translated: CASSLARGGRGYTF. Complete variable domain (other parts from reference TRBV7-2 and TRBJ1-2): GAGVSQSPSNKVTEKGKDVELRCDPISGHTALYWYRQSLGQGLEFLIYFQGNSAPDKSGLPSDRFSAERTGGSVSTLTIQRTQQEDSAVYLCASSLARGGRGYTFGSGTRLTVV.